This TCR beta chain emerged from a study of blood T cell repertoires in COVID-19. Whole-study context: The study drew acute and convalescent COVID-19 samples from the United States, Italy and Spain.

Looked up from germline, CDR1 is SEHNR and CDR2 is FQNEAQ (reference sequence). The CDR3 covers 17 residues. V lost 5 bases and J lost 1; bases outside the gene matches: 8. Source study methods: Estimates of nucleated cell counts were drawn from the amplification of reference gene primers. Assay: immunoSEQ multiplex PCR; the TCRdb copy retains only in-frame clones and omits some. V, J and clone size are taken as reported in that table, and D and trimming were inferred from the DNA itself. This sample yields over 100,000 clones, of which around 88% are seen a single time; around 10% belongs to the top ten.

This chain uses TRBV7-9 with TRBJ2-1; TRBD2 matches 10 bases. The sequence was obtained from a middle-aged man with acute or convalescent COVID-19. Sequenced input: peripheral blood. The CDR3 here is CASSGSTSGLSYNEQFF. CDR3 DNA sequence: TGTGCCAGCAGCGGCTCGACTAGCGGGTTATCCTACAATGAGCAGTTCTTC.